The 3 T cell receptor beta chains below come from one sample, sequenced in a study of T cell changes during pregnancy in multiple sclerosis. Measured with immunoSEQ multiplex PCR; TCRdb has only the in-frame clones, and not every one. The profile shows just over 80,000 clones, about 96% of them singletons. The material sequenced was peripheral blood, taken in the second trimester of pregnancy. These receptors all come from a female donor with multiple sclerosis, enrolled in a pregnancy study.

The chain combines TRBV6-5 with TRBJ2-1; D may be TRBD2 (6 bases). Germline CDR1 MNHEY, CDR2 SVGAGI. The CDR3 runs to 14 residues. V was clipped by 4 bases and J by 6 bases, with 13 bases between them. CDR3 DNA: TGTGCCAGCAGTTCGACGGGAGTGGCCAATGAGCAGTTCTTC. It specifies CASSSTGVANEQFF.

The chain uses TRBV19 and TRBJ1-5, with 9 bases fitting TRBD1. Germline V lookup: CDR1 LNHDA, CDR2 SQIVND (reference sequence). V was clipped by 5 bases and J by 9 bases; unmatched bases: 14. The CDR3 consists of 16 residues. This chain's CDR3 is CASSSPDRGIRWPQHF. DNA of the CDR3: TGTGCCAGTAGTTCCCCTGACAGGGGGATCAGGTGGCCCCAGCATTTT.

The chain has TRBV19 and TRBJ1-5, with TRBD1 identical over 10 bases. V was clipped by 6 bases and J by 9 bases; unmatched bases: 14. The CDR3 sequence is 16 residues long. Germline V CDR1 and CDR2: LNHDA, SQIVND (reference sequence). The CDR3 protein is CASRRQGASGGVPQHF. The CDR3 bases are TGTGCCAGTAGAAGACAGGGGGCGAGCGGGGGAGTGCCCCAGCATTTT.